This TCR beta chain was sequenced in a study of CD8 T cells in ankylosing spondylitis. This clonotype has just a few counts. Its antigen is unidentified. TCRdb ran MiXCR on the 5' RACE reads and lists one entry per CDR3 protein. The table includes around 540,000 distinct CDR3 sequences, roughly 13% detected once. Study results and limitations: Researchers reportedly found disease-linked clones significantly enriched in matched ankylosing spondylitis synovial fluid. In ankylosing spondylitis blood, a motif of several highly homologous TCR beta variants appeared characteristic. Before this, some motif variants had been reported in reactive arthritis synovial fluid and blood. As for the disease-linked clones, they showed a CD8+ phenotype and occurred at relatively low frequencies in peripheral blood.

The length of the CDR3 is 14 residues. Germline V gene sequence: CDR1 DFQATT, CDR2 SNEGSKA (reference sequence). Trimming stripped 6 bases from V and 2 bases from J, with 16 bases between. This sequence originates from a male donor with ankylosing spondylitis. The V and J genes are TRBV20-1 and TRBJ2-5; unclear D gene. What was sequenced was blood, either unsorted or a sorted T cell fraction (not recorded which). In nucleotides, the CDR3 is TGCAGTGCCCCGAGGCCCATGGGGCAAGAGACCCAGTACTTC. This codes for CSAPRPMGQETQYF.